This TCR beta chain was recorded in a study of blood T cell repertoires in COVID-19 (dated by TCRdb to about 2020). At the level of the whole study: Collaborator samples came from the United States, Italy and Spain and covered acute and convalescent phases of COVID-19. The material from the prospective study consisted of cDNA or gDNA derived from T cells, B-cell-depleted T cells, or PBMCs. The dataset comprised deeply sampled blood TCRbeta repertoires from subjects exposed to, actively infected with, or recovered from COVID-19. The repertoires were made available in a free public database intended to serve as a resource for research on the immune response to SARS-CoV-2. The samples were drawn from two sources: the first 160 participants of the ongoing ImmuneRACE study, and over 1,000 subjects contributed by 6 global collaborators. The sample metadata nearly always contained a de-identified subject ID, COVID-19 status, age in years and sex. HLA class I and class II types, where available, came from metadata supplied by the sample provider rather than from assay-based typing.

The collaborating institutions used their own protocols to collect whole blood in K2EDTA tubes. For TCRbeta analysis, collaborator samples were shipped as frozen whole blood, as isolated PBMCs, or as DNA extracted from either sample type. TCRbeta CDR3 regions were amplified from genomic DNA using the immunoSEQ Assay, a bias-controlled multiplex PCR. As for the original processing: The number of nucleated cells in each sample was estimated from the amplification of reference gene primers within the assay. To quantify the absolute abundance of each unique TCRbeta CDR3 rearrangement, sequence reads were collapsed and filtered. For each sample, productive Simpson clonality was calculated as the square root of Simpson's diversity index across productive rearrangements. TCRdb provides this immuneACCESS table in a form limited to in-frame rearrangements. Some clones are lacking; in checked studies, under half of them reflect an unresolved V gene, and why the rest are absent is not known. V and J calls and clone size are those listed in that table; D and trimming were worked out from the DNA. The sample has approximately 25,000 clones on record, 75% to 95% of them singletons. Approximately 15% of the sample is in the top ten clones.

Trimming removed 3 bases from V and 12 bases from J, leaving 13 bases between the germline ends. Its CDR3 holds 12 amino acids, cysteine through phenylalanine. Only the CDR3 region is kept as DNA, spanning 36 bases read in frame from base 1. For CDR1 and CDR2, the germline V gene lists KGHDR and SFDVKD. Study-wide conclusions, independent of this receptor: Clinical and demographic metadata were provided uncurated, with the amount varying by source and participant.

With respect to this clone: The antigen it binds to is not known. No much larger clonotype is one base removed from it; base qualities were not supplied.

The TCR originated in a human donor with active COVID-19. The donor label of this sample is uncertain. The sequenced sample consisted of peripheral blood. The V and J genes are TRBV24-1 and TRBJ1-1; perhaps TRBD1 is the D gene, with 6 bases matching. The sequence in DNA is TGTGCCACCAGTGATACCAGGCAGGGGACTTTCTTT. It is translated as CATSDTRQGTFF.